The entry that follows covers one TCR beta chain sequence. Its antigen remains unknown. This entry comes from a study of cytomegalovirus exposure and HLA in healthy donors. Study results and limitations: Usually a TCR sequence was rare, but some public TCRs were found in many donors. HLA restriction was apparent for most CMV-associated TCR beta chains in a later analysis. CMV serostatus was the sole immune exposure information available.

The PCR was carried out with 60 Vbeta primers and 13 Jbeta primers. Assay used: immunoSEQ multiplex PCR; TCRdb lists only in-frame clones, some missing. The sample has roughly 110,000 clones; under 80% are singletons. The CDR3 consists of 15 residues. Looked up from germline, CDR1 is GTSNPN and CDR2 is SVGIG (reference sequence). V lost 3 bases to trimming and J lost 0 bases, with 11 bases between them. The clonotype was recovered from a man between 60 and 75 years old in good health and CMV-seronegative. Input material: PBMCs. The V call is TRBV30, the J call TRBJ1-4, with TRBD1 as a possible D gene (5 bases). CDR3 DNA: TGTGCCTGGAGCGGGGGGTGGGCAACTAATGAAAAACTGTTTTTT. It yields the protein CAWSGGWATNEKLFF.